This T cell receptor beta chain was obtained from a study of blood T cell repertoires in COVID-19. Trimming removed 10 bases at V and 3 bases at J, with 13 bases between. The germline V gene encodes CDR1 LGHNA and CDR2 YNFKEQ. This CDR3 comprises 12 residues. Under the authors' procedure: Counts of nucleated cells, estimated from reference gene primer amplification, were obtained. Profiling relied on immunoSEQ multiplex PCR, and the TCRdb table lists in-frame clones only, not all of them. The DNA was the basis for D and trimming; V, J and clone size are from that table. Of approximately 330,000 clones listed, 80% to 90% were seen once; the top ten hold just over 9.5%. While infection was still active, Seattle patients were enrolled and then followed longitudinally.

The specimen sequenced was peripheral blood. J is TRBJ2-7 and V is TRBV4-2; D may be TRBD1 (6 bases). This receptor was taken from a man aged 30 to 45 with COVID-19, enrolled during active disease. The CDR3 sequence: CATMGAGYEQYF. CDR3 bases: TGTGCCACCATGGGGGCAGGCTACGAGCAGTACTTC.